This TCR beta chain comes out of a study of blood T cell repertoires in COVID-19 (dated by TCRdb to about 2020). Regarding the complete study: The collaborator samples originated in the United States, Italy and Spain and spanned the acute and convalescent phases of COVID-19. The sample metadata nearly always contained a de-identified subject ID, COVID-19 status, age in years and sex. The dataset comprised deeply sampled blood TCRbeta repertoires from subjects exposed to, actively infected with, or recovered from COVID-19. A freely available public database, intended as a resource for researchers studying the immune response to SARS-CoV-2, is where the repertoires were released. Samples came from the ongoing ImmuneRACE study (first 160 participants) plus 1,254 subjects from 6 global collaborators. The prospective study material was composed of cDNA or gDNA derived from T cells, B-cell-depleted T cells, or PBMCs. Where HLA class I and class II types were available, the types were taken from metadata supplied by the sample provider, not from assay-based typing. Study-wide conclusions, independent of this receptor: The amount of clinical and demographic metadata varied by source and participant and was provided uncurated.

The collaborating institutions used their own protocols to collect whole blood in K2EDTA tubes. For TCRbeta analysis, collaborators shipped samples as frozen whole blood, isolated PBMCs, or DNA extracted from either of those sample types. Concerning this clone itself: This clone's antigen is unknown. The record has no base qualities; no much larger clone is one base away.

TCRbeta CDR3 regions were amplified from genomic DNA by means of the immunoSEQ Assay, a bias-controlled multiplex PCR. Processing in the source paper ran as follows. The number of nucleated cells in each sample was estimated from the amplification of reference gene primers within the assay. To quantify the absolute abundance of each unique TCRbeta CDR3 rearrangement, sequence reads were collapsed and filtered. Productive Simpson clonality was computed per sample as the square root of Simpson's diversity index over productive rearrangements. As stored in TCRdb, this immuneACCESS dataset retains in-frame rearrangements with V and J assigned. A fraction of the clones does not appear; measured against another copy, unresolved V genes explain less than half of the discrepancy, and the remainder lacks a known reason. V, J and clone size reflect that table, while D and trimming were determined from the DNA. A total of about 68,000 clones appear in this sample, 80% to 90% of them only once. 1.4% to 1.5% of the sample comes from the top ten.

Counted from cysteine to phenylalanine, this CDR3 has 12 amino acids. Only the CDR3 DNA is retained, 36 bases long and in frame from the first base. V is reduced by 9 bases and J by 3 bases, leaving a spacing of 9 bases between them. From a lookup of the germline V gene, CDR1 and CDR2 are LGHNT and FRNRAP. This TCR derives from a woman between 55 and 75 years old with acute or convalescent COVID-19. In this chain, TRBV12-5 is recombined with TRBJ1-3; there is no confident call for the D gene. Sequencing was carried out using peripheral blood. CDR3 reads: CASGSDGNTIYF. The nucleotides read TGTGCTAGCGGGTCGGATGGAAACACCATATATTTT. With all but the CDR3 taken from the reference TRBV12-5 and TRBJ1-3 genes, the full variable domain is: DARVTQTPRHKVTEMGQEVTMRCQPILGHNTVFWYRQTMMQGLELLAYFRNRAPLDDSGMPKDRFSAEMPDATLATLKIQPSEPRDSAVYFCASGSDGNTIYFGEGSWLTVV.